Presented here are 7 T cell receptor beta chains from one specimen sequenced in a study of STAT5B mutations in CD4+ large granular lymphocyte leukemia. Assay: immunoSEQ multiplex PCR; the TCRdb copy retains only in-frame clones and omits some. This repertoire shows about 30,000 clones, about 74% found once; its top ten account for around 1.1%. The sequenced material came from CD4+ T cells from blood buffy coats. The receptor set was obtained from a human donor in good health.

V and J are TRBV2 and TRBJ2-5; D is possibly TRBD2 (6 bases). The germline V and J ends were trimmed by 3 bases and 7 bases, with 12 bases remaining between them. The CDR3 contains 13 residues. Germline CDR1 and CDR2: SNHLY and FYNNEI. As DNA, the CDR3 is TGTGCCAGCAGTGAGACTCACGGGGGGACCCAGTACTTC. Translation: CASSETHGGTQYF.

The chain is built from TRBV5-4 and TRBJ2-7; tentatively, D is TRBD2 (6 bases). CDR3 size: 14 residues. Germline CDR1 reads SGHNT; CDR2 reads YYREEE (reference sequence). V lost 2 bases to trimming and J lost 5 bases, with 14 bases between them. The CDR3, as DNA: TGTGCCAGCAGCTTAGGAGGTAGCGGAGACGAGCAGTACGTC. Translated: CASSLGGSGDEQYV.

The chain recombines TRBV19 with TRBJ2-1, with 7 bases that match TRBD2. The CDR3 consists of 14 residues. V lost 5 bases to trimming and J lost 6 bases; unmatched junction nucleotides: 7. Germline V gene data show CDR1 as LNHDA and CDR2 as SQIVND (reference sequence). The CDR3 sequence is CASSLTSFSNEQFF. The CDR3, as DNA: TGTGCCAGTAGTTTGACTAGCTTTTCCAATGAGCAGTTCTTC.

This clone was seen just once. The rearrangement uses TRBV6-6 and TRBJ2-3; tentatively, D is TRBD2 (6 bases). V lost 4 bases and J lost 5, with 16 bases in between. The CDR3 runs to 15 residues. The germline CDR1 and CDR2 sequences are MNHNY and SVGAGI (reference sequence). The CDR3 sequence: CASSSLWEAKDTQYF. The CDR3 DNA sequence: TGTGCCAGCAGTTCTCTGTGGGAGGCTAAAGATACGCAGTATTTT.

V and J are TRBV7-2 and TRBJ2-5, with TRBD2 matching 14 bases. The ends lost 3 bases at V and 5 bases at J; junction bases unmatched: 2. This CDR3 is built from 15 residues. The germline CDR1 and CDR2 sequences are SGHTA and FQGNSA. This CDR3 is CASSLTSGRAETQYF. The CDR3 DNA is TGTGCCAGCAGCTTGACTAGCGGGAGGGCGGAGACCCAGTACTTC.

The chain recombines TRBV6-1 with TRBJ1-5; TRBD1 might be the D (6 bases). This CDR3 has 15 residues. The germline V gene has CDR1 MNHNS and CDR2 SASEGT. V lost 4 bases and J lost 6, with 16 bases in between. CDR3 amino acids: CASSGGGGLGQPQHF. The CDR3 DNA is TGTGCCAGCAGTGGAGGTGGGGGGCTGGGTCAGCCCCAGCATTTT.

This sequence joins TRBV19 and TRBJ1-2; TRBD1 agrees at 8 bases. CDR3 length equals 17 residues. J gave up 4 bases and V 1 base, and 11 bases lay outside the gene matches. CDR1 and CDR2 (germline): LNHDA, SQIVND (reference sequence). The CDR3 nucleotides read TGTGCCAGTAGTATAGCGCCAGGGGGCTTAAGTGGCTATGGCTACACCTTC. It is translated as CASSIAPGGLSGYGYTF.